Following are 31 T cell receptor beta chains from one sample sequenced in a study of blood T cell repertoires in COVID-19 (dated by TCRdb to 2020 to 2021). Library preparation was by the immunoSEQ multiplex PCR assay. TCRdb re-hosts the immuneACCESS table, in-frame sequences only. Its copies lack some clones; in the studies checked, an unresolved V gene accounts for under half of them, and the cause for the rest is not known. This sample is represented by roughly 190,000 clones; about 80% of them were singletons. The leading ten clones occupy roughly 14% of the sample. What was sequenced was peripheral blood. The receptors originated from a man aged 25 to 40 with active or convalescent COVID-19.

The chain uses TRBV10-3 and TRBJ2-7; weak D call: TRBD2 (5 bases). The CDR3 extends over 11 amino acids. The germline CDR1 and CDR2 sequences are ENHRY and SYGVKD. V lost 8 bases and J 7 bases, leaving 12 bases between the germline ends. The CDR3 DNA reads TGTGCCATCCGGACCCAGCGGGAGCAGTACTTC. Residues: CAIRTQREQYF.

This chain uses TRBV6-5 with TRBJ1-6; unclear D gene. V lost 5 bases and J 7 bases, leaving 9 bases between the germline ends. The CDR3 consists of 13 residues. Germline V gene sequence: CDR1 MNHEY, CDR2 SVGAGI. The CDR3 sequence: CASSNLENSPLHF. The CDR3 DNA sequence: TGTGCCAGCAGTAACTTGGAGAATTCACCCCTCCACTTT.

The table lists this clone with a few counts. J is TRBJ2-5 and V is TRBV9, with TRBD2 matching 7 bases. After removal of 6 bases from V and 4 bases from J, the junction contained 6 bases not matched to a gene. This CDR3 comprises 13 residues. Germline values: CDR1 SGDLS, CDR2 YYNGEE. In nucleotides, the CDR3 is TGTGCCAGCAACGCCGGGGAGGGAGAGACCCAGTACTTC. This encodes CASNAGEGETQYF.

In the case of this clone: Mismatch with germline at one junction end may stem from a read error. The V gene is TRBV5-1, the J gene TRBJ2-7, with D maybe TRBD1 (5 bases). The CDR3 spans 15 residues. Germline CDR1 reads SGHRS; CDR2 reads YFSETQ. The CDR3 coding sequence is TGCGTCAGCAGCTTGATTCAGGGCGTCGGTTACGAGCAGTACTTC. Translated, it gives CVSSLIQGVGYEQYF.

The J gene is TRBJ2-1, the V gene TRBV6-6, with TRBD2 matching 7 bases. J gave up 10 bases and V 6 bases, and 9 bases lay outside the gene matches. Germline lookup yields CDR1 MNHNY and CDR2 SVGAGI (reference sequence). CDR3 length equals 13 residues. The CDR3 DNA is TGTGCCAGCAGCCCCGGGTTGGGGGGGGAGCAGTTCTTC. Its translation: CASSPGLGGEQFF.

This chain links TRBV25-1 with TRBJ2-7; D may be TRBD1 (6 bases). The V gene's germline CDR1 is MGHDK and CDR2 SYGVNS. The length of the CDR3 is 16 residues. The V gene lost 6 bases and the J gene lost 4 bases, with 22 bases spanning the gap. The CDR3 loop is CASSLPGGGPGYEQYF. In DNA, the CDR3 is TGTGCCAGCAGCCTCCCAGGTGGGGGCCCGGGGTACGAGCAGTACTTC.

In its sample, this clone was seen a few times. In nucleotides, the CDR3 is TGTGCCTCTTCCGGGACAGGGGCTGAAAAACTGTTTTTT. Translating gives CASSGTGAEKLFF. The V and J genes are TRBV30 and TRBJ1-4; TRBD1 agrees at 10 bases. Germline assignment: CDR1 GTSNPN and CDR2 SVGIG (reference sequence). The length of the CDR3 is 13 residues. J gave up 7 bases and V 7 bases, and 6 bases lay outside the gene matches. The whole variable domain, filled in from reference TRBV30 and TRBJ1-4, reads SQTIHQWPATLVQPVGSPLSLECTVEGTSNPNLYWYRQAAGRGLQLLFYSVGIGQISSEVPQNLSASRPQDRQFILSSKKLLLSDSGFYLCASSGTGAEKLFFGSGTQLSVL.

This sequence joins TRBV18 and TRBJ1-3; TRBD1 matches 7 bases. Germline CDR1 and CDR2: KGHSH and LQKENI. The CDR3 totals 15 residues. With 0 bases clipped from V and 4 bases from J, the junction kept 3 bases outside the gene matches. In DNA form, the CDR3 reads TGTGCCAGCTCACCACCTGACAGGGCCGGAAACACCATATATTTT. Amino acid sequence: CASSPPDRAGNTIYF. The variable domain in full, completed from reference TRBV18 and TRBJ1-3, reads NAGVMQNPRHLVRRRGQEARLRCSPMKGHSHVYWYRQLPEEGLKFMVYLQKENIIDESGMPKERFSAEFPKEGPSILRIQQVVRGDSAAYFCASSPPDRAGNTIYFGEGSWLTVV.

The chain joins TRBV5-1 to TRBJ1-1; 7 bases align to TRBD1. There are 14 residues in the CDR3. With 0 bases clipped from V and 4 bases from J, the junction kept 3 bases outside the gene matches. CDR1 is SGHRS and CDR2 is YFSETQ in the germline V gene. The CDR3 here is CASSLEGAVTEAFF. The DNA of the CDR3 is TGCGCCAGCAGCTTGGAGGGGGCAGTCACTGAAGCTTTCTTT. Full variable domain (missing parts from reference TRBV5-1 and TRBJ1-1): KAGVTQTPRYLIKTRGQQVTLSCSPISGHRSVSWYQQTPGQGLQFLFEYFSETQRNKGNFPGRFSGRQFSNSRSEMNVSTLELGDSALYLCASSLEGAVTEAFFGQGTRLTVV.

This chain uses TRBV6-2 or TRBV6-3 with TRBJ2-4; 9 positions match TRBD2. Germline V gives CDR1 MNHEY, CDR2 SVGEGT. The CDR3 is 15 residues long. V lost 4 bases, J lost 5 bases, and 6 bases stayed unmatched. The CDR3: CASSWRLAEENIQYF. The CDR3 bases are TGTGCCAGCAGTTGGCGACTAGCGGAAGAAAACATTCAGTACTTC.

The rearrangement uses TRBV5-1 and TRBJ2-7; D not certain. The CDR3 runs 13 residues. The V gene's germline CDR1 is SGHRS and CDR2 YFSETQ. Trimming removed 1 base at V and 0 bases at J, with 5 bases between. CDR3 DNA: TGCGCCAGCAGCTTGCCCTTCTCCTACGAGCAGTACTTC. This translates into CASSLPFSYEQYF.

A word on this clone: The same CDR3 can be traced to other DNA sequences in this sample. The rearrangement links TRBV19 to TRBJ2-5; D unclear. CDR1 is LNHDA, CDR2 SQIVND, per germline (reference sequence). V gave up 3 bases and J gave up 5 bases, with 10 bases separating them. The length of the CDR3 is 13 residues. CDR3 coding DNA: TGTGCCAGTAGTATTAATCTGAGGGAGACCCAGTACTTC. Its translation is CASSINLRETQYF.

The rearrangement uses TRBV6-5 and TRBJ1-4, with a weak D call TRBD1 (5 bases). Trimming took 9 bases from V and 0 from J, leaving 14 bases between them. The germline CDR1 and CDR2 sequences are MNHEY and SVGAGI. The CDR3 extends over 15 amino acids. The CDR3 here is CASSYRGATNEKLFF. The CDR3 DNA reads TGTGCCAGTTCCTATAGGGGCGCAACTAATGAAAAACTGTTTTTT.

V is TRBV9 and J is TRBJ1-5; TRBD1 matches at 7 bases. The V and J ends lost 3 bases and 5 bases, in that order; junction bases with no gene match: 5. From germline, CDR1 is SGDLS and CDR2 YYNGEE. CDR3 length equals 14 residues. This CDR3 is CASSDRDRDQPQHF. Here the CDR3 DNA reads TGTGCCAGCAGCGACCGAGACAGGGATCAGCCCCAGCATTTT.

This clone came up a few times. The chain uses TRBV5-1 and TRBJ2-5, with 9 bases identical to TRBD2. The CDR3 runs 14 residues. CDR1 is SGHRS and CDR2 is YFSETQ in the germline V gene. The ends lost 7 bases at V and 2 bases at J; junction bases unmatched: 6. CDR3 in DNA: TGCGCCAGCGCCGCGGGGGGGCGGCAAGAGACCCAGTACTTC. Translation gives CASAAGGRQETQYF.

The V call is TRBV28, the J call TRBJ2-7; 9 bases agree with TRBD2. Per the germline V gene, CDR1 is MDHEN and CDR2 is SYDVKM. There are 14 residues in the CDR3. Trimming at V came to 10 bases and at J to 4 bases, leaving 11 bases not matched to a gene. The CDR3 loop is CATRGGGAYYEQYV. For the CDR3, the DNA is TGTGCCACCAGGGGCGGGGGGGCTTATTACGAGCAGTACGTC.

The gene calls are TRBV2 and TRBJ1-1; D unclear. Germline assignment: CDR1 SNHLY and CDR2 FYNNEI. The CDR3 length is 14 residues. V was pared by 4 bases and J by 4 bases, with 13 bases between. DNA for the CDR3: TGTGCCAGCAGTGCTTTAGGAGTCGGCACTGAAGCTTTCTTT. It encodes CASSALGVGTEAFF.

This clone came up once. This sequence joins TRBV7-2 and TRBJ1-6; D gene unclear. Germline loops: CDR1 SGHTA, CDR2 FQGNSA. The CDR3 loop spans 11 amino acids. Trimming shortened V by 5 bases and J by 16 bases, and 12 bases separated the two germline ends. In DNA, the CDR3 is TGTGCCAGCAGCGCGGGGTGGAATCTCCACTTT. Residues: CASSAGWNLHF. Together with reference TRBV7-2 and TRBJ1-6, the CDR3 gives the full variable domain: GAGVSQSPSNKVTEKGKDVELRCDPISGHTALYWYRQSLGQGLEFLIYFQGNSAPDKSGLPSDRFSAERTGGSVSTLTIQRTQQEDSAVYLCASSAGWNLHFGNGTRLTVT.

The chain employs TRBV25-1 and TRBJ1-2; TRBD1 aligns across 10 bases. The CDR3 loop spans 15 amino acids. Losses at the gene ends were 4 bases for V and 3 bases for J; bases not matched to a gene: 5. CDR1 MGHDK and CDR2 SYGVNS come from the germline V gene. The DNA of the CDR3 is TGTGCCAGCAGTGGGGGACAGGGGCCTCACTATGGCTACACCTTC. Translation: CASSGGQGPHYGYTF.

Turning to this clone: At one of its ends the junction is not consistent with the germline gene, which may arise from a read error. The V call is TRBV28, the J call TRBJ1-2; TRBD1 might be the D (5 bases). This CDR3 is built from 18 residues. Germline-derived CDR1 and CDR2 are MDHEN and SYDVKM. The CDR3 spells CASRDPRDASKKLYCYTF. For the CDR3, the DNA is TGTGCCAGCAGGGATCCGCGGGACGCCTCCAAAAAACTCTATTGCTACACCTTC.

This chain joins TRBV5-1 and TRBJ1-2; the D gene is possibly TRBD1 (5 bases). Germline V gene lookup returns CDR1 SGHRS and CDR2 YFSETQ. V lost 3 bases and J 4 bases, leaving 16 bases between the germline ends. The CDR3 extends over 15 amino acids. For the CDR3, the DNA is TGCGCCAGCAGCTCCGCTACGGGGGGGAGCTATGGCTACACCTTC. It is translated as CASSSATGGSYGYTF.

The chain employs TRBV6-2 or TRBV6-3 and TRBJ2-2; TRBD1 matches 7 bases. The germline V gene encodes CDR1 MNHEY and CDR2 SVGEGT. This CDR3 is built from 17 residues. J was trimmed by 7 bases and V by 1 base; bases with no gene match: 12. This CDR3 is CASSYWGQTGRDGELFF. The CDR3, as DNA: TGTGCCAGCAGTTACTGGGGACAGACCGGACGTGACGGGGAGCTGTTTTTT.

The chain recombines TRBV19 with TRBJ2-1; TRBD1 matches 11 bases. Germline trimming cut 3 bases from V and 10 bases from J; bases unmatched to any gene: 8. Germline V gene lookup returns CDR1 LNHDA and CDR2 SQIVND (reference sequence). CDR3 size: 15 residues. CDR3 DNA: TGTGCCAGTAGTATTTTGGGACAGGGGGTACGGGAGCAGTTCTTC. Translated: CASSILGQGVREQFF. The full variable domain, completed using reference TRBV19 and TRBJ2-1, is DGGITQSPKYLFRKEGQNVTLSCEQNLNHDAMYWYRQDPGQGLRLIYYSQIVNDFQKGDIAEGYSVSREKKESFPLTVTSAQKNPTAFYLCASSILGQGVREQFFGPGTRLTVL.

J is TRBJ1-1 and V is TRBV19; D is perhaps TRBD1 (5 bases). The germline gives CDR1 LNHDA, CDR2 SQIVND (reference sequence). The CDR3 is made up of 13 amino acids. V was trimmed by 4 bases and J by 4 bases, leaving 10 bases between them. The CDR3 DNA reads TGTGCCAGTAGTAGGGGGGAGAGCACTGAAGCTTTCTTT. This translates into CASSRGESTEAFF.

The V gene is TRBV29-1, the J gene TRBJ2-7; 8 bases match TRBD2. This CDR3 has 13 amino acids. J gave up 2 bases and V 7 bases, and 7 bases lay outside the gene matches. Per germline, CDR1 SQVTM and CDR2 ANQGSEA. Here the CDR3 DNA reads TGCAGCGCCCTGACTAGCGATACCTACGAGCAGTACTTC. Protein sequence: CSALTSDTYEQYF.

This chain connects TRBV27 to TRBJ2-5, with a weak D call TRBD2 (5 bases). CDR1 is MNHEY, CDR2 SMNVEV, per germline (reference sequence). Trimming removed 4 bases from V and 5 bases from J, with 23 bases in between. The CDR3 runs 17 residues. CDR3 nucleotide sequence: TGTGCCAGCAGTTCCTCGAGGCGAGGGCTATCGGAGGAGACCCAGTACTTC. As protein: CASSSSRRGLSEETQYF.

CDR3 coding DNA: TGTGCCAGCAGTGAGGGGACAGGGGGCACGCAGTCACCCCTCCACTTT. Its translation is CASSEGTGGTQSPLHF. J is TRBJ1-6 and V is TRBV6-4; 12 bases fit TRBD1. The ends lost 3 bases at V and 10 bases at J; junction bases unmatched: 7. CDR1 MRHNA and CDR2 SNTAGT come from the germline V gene. The CDR3 totals 16 residues.

The V gene is TRBV24-1, the J gene TRBJ1-3; TRBD1 aligns across 7 bases. The CDR3 sequence is 17 residues long. V was clipped by 4 bases and J by 0 bases; unmatched bases: 8. Germline lookup yields CDR1 KGHDR and CDR2 SFDVKD. CDR3 in DNA: TGTGCCACCAGTGACCGTGGGGACAGAAGCTCTGGAAACACCATATATTTT. Residues: CATSDRGDRSSGNTIYF.

The chain carries TRBV7-9 and TRBJ1-6; D may be TRBD1 (6 bases). V was trimmed by 9 bases and J by 0 bases, leaving 12 bases between them. From germline, CDR1 is SEHNR and CDR2 FQNEAQ (reference sequence). This CDR3 is built from 15 residues. The chain's CDR3 is CASLQGSSYNSPLHF. Written as DNA, the CDR3 is TGTGCCAGTCTACAGGGTAGCTCCTATAATTCACCCCTCCACTTT.

For the CDR3, the DNA is TGTGCCAGCAGGGAGTCTACCACCCCGAGACAGCCCCAGCATTTT. Encoded protein: CASRESTTPRQPQHF. V and J are TRBV2 and TRBJ1-5; D is ambiguous. The CDR3 contains 15 residues. Trimming took 6 bases from V and 7 from J, leaving 19 bases between them. Germline CDR1 is SNHLY and CDR2 is FYNNEI.

The rearrangement joins TRBV28 to TRBJ1-1; maybe TRBD1 (5 bases). The V end lost 5 bases, the J end lost 0 bases, and 13 bases lay between the germline ends. This CDR3 spans 15 amino acids. The germline V gene encodes CDR1 MDHEN and CDR2 SYDVKM. DNA for the CDR3: TGTGCCAGCAGTACAGACAGTTACATGAACACTGAAGCTTTCTTT. Its protein is CASSTDSYMNTEAFF. Combining the CDR3 with reference TRBV28 and TRBJ1-1 gives the whole variable domain DVKVTQSSRYLVKRTGEKVFLECVQDMDHENMFWYRQDPGLGLRLIYFSYDVKMKEKGDIPEGYSVSREKKERFSLILESASTNQTSMYLCASSTDSYMNTEAFFGQGTRLTVV.